This T cell receptor beta chain was sequenced for a study of technical replicates of blood from a handful of donors. Repertoires were generated with immunoSEQ multiplex PCR, while TCRdb's copy carries only in-frame clones and drops some. The sample holds 75,000 to 95,000 clones, roughly 96% seen once. The germline gives CDR1 LNHDA, CDR2 SQIVND (reference sequence). The ends were cut back, 5 bases at V and 3 bases at J, with 8 bases in the middle. CDR3 length: 12 residues. The TCR originated in a human donor in good health. The gene calls are TRBV19 and TRBJ2-7, with D possibly TRBD2 on 6 matching bases. The sample comprised T cells isolated from PBMCs. CDR3 bases: TGTGCCAGTAGTCCGGAGGGCTACGAGCAGTACTTC. Translated, it gives CASSPEGYEQYF.